Below, one T cell receptor (beta chain) is given with its context. This sample stems from a study of blood T cells in healthy people across ages. Combining a sample-barcoded 5' primer with a J-beta primer mix, a second PCR ran for roughly 7 to 11 cycles. Via MiXCR, TCRdb re-called the 5' RACE reads, giving one row per CDR3 protein. The sample holds a few hundred thousand distinct CDR3 sequences, around 27% seen once. CDR1 MGHRA and CDR2 YSYEKL come from the germline V gene. This CDR3 has 14 residues. V trimming: 0 bases; J trimming: 7 bases; junction bases outside the gene matches: 6. Isolation per sample recovered at least 7 million PBMCs. This same sample was also part of a study on T cells of mothers and their children.

This sequence joins TRBV4-1 and TRBJ2-7; 7 bases fit TRBD1. The sequenced sample was blood. This sequence originates from a boy younger than 10 in good health. CDR3 loop: CASSQDRQGWEQYF. In DNA form, the CDR3 reads TGCGCCAGCAGCCAAGACCGACAGGGCTGGGAGCAGTACTTC.